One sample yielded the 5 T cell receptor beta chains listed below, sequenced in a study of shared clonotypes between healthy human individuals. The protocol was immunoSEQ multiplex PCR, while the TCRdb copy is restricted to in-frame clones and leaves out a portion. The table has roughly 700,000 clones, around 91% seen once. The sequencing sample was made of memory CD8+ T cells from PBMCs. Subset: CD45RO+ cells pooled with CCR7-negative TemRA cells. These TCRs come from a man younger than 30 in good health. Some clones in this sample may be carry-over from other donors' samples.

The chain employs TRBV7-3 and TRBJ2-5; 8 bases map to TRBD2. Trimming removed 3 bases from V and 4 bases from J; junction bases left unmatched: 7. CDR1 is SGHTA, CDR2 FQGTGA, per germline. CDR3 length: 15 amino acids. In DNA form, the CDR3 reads TGTGCCAGCAGCTTGGGGCTAGCGGGCCCAGAGACCCAGTACTTC. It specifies CASSLGLAGPETQYF.

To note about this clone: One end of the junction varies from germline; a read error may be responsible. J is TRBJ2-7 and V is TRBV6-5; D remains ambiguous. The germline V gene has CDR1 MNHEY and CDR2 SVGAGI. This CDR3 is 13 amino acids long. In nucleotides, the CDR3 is TGTGCCATCAGTGAAGGCGGCTTAAACGAGCAGTACTTC. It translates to CAISEGGLNEQYF.

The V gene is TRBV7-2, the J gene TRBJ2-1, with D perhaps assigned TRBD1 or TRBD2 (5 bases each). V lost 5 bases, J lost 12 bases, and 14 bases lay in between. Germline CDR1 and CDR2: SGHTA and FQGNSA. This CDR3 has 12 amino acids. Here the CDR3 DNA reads TGTGCCAGCAGCCCCCGGGACCCCTGGCAGTTCTTC. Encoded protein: CASSPRDPWQFF.

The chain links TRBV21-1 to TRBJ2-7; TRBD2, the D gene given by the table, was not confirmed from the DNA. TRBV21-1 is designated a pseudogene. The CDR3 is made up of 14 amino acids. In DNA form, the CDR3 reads TGTGCCAGCAGCAAGGCCCAGCGGGACTACGAGCAGTACTTC. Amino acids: CASSKAQRDYEQYF.

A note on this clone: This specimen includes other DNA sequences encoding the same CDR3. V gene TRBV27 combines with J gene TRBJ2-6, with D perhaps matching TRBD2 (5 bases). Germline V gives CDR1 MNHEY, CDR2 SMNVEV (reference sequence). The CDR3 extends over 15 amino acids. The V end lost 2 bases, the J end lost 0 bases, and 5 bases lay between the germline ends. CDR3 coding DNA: TGTGCCAGCAGTTTACGGGGCTCTGGGGCCAACGTCCTGACTTTC. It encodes CASSLRGSGANVLTF.